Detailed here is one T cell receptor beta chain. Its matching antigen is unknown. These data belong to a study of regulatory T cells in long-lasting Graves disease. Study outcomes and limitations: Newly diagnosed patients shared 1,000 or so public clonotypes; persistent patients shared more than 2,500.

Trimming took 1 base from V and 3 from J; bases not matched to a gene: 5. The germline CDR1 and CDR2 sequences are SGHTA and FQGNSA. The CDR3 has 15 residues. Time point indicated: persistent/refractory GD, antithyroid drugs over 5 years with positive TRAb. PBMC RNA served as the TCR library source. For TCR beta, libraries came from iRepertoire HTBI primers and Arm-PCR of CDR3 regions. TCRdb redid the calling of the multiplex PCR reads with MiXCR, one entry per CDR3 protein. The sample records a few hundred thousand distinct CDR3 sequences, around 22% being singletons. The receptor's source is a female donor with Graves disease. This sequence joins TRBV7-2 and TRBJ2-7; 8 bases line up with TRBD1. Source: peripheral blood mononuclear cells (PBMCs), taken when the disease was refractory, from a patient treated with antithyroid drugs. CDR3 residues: CASSLEGTGVYEQYF. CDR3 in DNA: TGTGCCAGCAGCTTAGAGGGGACAGGAGTCTACGAGCAGTACTTC.